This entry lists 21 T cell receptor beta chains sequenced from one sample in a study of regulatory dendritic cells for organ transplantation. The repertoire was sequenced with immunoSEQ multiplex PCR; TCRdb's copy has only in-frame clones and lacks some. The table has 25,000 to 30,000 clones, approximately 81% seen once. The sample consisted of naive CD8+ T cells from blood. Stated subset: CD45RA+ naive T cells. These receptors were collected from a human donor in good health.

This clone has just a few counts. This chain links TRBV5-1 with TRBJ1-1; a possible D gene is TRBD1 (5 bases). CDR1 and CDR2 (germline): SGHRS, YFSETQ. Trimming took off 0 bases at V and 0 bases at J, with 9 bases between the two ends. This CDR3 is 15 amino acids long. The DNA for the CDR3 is TGCGCCAGCAGCTTGGAGGCACAGGTGAACACTGAAGCTTTCTTT. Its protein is CASSLEAQVNTEAFF.

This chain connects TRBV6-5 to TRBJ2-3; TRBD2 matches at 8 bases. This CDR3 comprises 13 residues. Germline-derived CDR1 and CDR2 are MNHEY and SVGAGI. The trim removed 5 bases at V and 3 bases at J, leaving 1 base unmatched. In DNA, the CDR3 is TGTGCCAGCAGTAGACTAGCGACAGATACGCAGTATTTT. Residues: CASSRLATDTQYF.

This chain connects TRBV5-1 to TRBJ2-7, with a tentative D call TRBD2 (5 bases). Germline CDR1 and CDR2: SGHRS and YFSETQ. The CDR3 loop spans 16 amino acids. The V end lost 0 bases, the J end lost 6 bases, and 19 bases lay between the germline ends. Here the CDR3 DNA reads TGCGCCAGCAGCTTGGATGTACGGGTCCCGGGGTCCGAGCAGTACTTC. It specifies CASSLDVRVPGSEQYF.

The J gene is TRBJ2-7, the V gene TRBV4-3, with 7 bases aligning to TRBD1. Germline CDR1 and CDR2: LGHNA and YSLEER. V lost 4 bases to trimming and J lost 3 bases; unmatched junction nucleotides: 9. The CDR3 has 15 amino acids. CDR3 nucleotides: TGCGCCAGCAGCCTGGGGACAGCGCTTAACTACGAGCAGTACTTC. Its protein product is CASSLGTALNYEQYF.

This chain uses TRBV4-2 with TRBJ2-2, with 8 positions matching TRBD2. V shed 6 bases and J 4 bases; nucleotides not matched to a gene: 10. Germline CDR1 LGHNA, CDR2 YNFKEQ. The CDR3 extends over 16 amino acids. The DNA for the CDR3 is TGTGCCAGCAGAGCGACAGCGGGGGCCCTCACCGGGGAGCTGTTTTTT. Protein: CASRATAGALTGELFF.

The CDR3 bases are TGTGCCAGCGGTCGGCAGCCCCAGCATTTT. This codes for CASGRQPQHF. The genes are TRBV27 and TRBJ1-5; no firm D call. From germline, CDR1 is MNHEY and CDR2 SMNVEV (reference sequence). This CDR3 is built from 10 residues. Trimming removed 8 bases from V and 7 bases from J, with 6 bases in between.

The CDR3 nucleotides are TGCGCCAGCAGCCAAGATTTGCGGGATTTCGATACGCAGTATTTT. The encoded protein is CASSQDLRDFDTQYF. This chain connects TRBV4-1 to TRBJ2-3; D may be TRBD2 (6 bases). Germline-derived CDR1 and CDR2 are MGHRA and YSYEKL. V lost 0 bases, J lost 6 bases, and 13 bases lay in between. The CDR3 is made up of 15 amino acids.

The CDR3 reads CASSLDVSLAGAITGELFF. DNA of the CDR3: TGTGCCAGCAGCTTAGACGTATCCTTAGCGGGGGCCATTACCGGGGAGCTGTTTTTT. The chain carries TRBV7-2 and TRBJ2-2, with TRBD2 matching 9 bases. The germline V gene has CDR1 SGHTA and CDR2 FQGNSA. CDR3 length: 19 residues. Trimming at V came to 1 base and at J to 5 bases, leaving 14 bases not matched to a gene.

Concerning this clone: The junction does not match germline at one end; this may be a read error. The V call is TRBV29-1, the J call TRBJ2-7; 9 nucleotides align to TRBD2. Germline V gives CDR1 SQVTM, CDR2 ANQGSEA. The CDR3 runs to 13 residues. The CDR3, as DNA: TGCAGCGTCGAAGCGGGGGGCCGATACGAGCAGTACTTC. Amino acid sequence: CSVEAGGRYEQYF.

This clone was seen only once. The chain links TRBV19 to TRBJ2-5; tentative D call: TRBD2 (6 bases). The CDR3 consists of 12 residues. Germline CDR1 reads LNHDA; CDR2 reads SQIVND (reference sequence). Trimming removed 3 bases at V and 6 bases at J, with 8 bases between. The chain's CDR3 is CASSMEGKTQYF. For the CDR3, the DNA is TGTGCCAGTAGTATGGAGGGAAAGACCCAGTACTTC. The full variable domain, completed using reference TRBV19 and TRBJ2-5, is DGGITQSPKYLFRKEGQNVTLSCEQNLNHDAMYWYRQDPGQGLRLIYYSQIVNDFQKGDIAEGYSVSREKKESFPLTVTSAQKNPTAFYLCASSMEGKTQYFGPGTRLLVL.

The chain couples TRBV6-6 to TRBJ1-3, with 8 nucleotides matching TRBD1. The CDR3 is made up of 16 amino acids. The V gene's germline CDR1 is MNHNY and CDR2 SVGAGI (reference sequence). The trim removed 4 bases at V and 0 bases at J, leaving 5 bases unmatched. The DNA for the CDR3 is TGTGCCAGCAGTTCTCTAACAGGGGGCTCTGGAAACACCATATATTTT. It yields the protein CASSSLTGGSGNTIYF.

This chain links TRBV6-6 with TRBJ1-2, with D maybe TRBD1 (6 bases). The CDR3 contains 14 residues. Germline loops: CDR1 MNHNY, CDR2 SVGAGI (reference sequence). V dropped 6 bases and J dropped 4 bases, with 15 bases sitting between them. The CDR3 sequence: CASRSRTAPYGYTF. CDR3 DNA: TGTGCCAGCAGATCCCGGACAGCCCCCTATGGCTACACCTTC.

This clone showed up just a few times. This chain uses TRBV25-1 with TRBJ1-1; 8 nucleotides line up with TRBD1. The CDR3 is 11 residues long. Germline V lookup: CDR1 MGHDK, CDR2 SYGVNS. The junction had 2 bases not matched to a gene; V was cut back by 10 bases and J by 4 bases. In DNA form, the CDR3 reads TGTGCCACCGGACAGGGCACTGAAGCTTTCTTT. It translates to CATGQGTEAFF.

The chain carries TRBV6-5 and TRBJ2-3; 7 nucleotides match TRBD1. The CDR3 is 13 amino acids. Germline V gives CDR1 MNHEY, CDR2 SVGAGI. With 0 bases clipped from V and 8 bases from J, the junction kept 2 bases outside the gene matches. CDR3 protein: CASSYSSGGTQYF. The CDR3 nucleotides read TGTGCCAGCAGTTACTCCTCAGGGGGTACGCAGTATTTT.

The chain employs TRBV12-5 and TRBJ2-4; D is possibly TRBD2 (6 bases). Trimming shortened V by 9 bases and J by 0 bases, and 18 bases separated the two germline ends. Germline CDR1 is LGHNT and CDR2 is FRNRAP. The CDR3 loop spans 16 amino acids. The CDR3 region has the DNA TGTGCTAGAGGGTCTCGGGAGCTCCTAGCCAAAAACATTCAGTACTTC. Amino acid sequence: CARGSRELLAKNIQYF.

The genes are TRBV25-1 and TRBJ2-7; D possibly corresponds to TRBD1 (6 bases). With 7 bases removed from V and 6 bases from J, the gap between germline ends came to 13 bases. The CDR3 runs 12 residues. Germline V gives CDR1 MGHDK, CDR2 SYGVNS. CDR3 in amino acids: CASTGTSGEQYF. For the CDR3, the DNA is TGTGCCAGCACCGGGACAAGCGGCGAGCAGTACTTC.

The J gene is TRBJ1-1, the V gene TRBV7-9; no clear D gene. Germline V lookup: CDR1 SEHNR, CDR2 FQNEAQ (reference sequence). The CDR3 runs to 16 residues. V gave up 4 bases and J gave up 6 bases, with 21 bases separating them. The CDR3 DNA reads TGTGCCAGCAGCTCAGCGGCGGTAGACCCTGGCGCTGAAGCTTTCTTT. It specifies CASSSAAVDPGAEAFF.

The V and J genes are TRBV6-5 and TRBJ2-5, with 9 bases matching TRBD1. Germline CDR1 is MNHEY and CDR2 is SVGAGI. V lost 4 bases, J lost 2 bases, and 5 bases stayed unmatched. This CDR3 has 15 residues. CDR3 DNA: TGTGCCAGCAGTTCCGGGACAGGGAAACAAGAGACCCAGTACTTC. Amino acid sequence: CASSSGTGKQETQYF.

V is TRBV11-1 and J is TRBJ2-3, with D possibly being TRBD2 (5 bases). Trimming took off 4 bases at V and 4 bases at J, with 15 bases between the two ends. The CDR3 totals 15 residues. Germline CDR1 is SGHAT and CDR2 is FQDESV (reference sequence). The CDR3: CASSSIGGEPDTQYF. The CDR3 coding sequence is TGTGCCAGCAGCTCCATCGGTGGGGAGCCAGATACGCAGTATTTT.

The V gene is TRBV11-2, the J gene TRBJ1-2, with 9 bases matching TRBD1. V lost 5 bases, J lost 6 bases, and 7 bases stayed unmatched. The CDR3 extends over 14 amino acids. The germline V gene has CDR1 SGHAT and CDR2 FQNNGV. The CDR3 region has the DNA TGTGCCAGCAGCCAGGTGCGGACAGGGGATGGCTACACCTTC. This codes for CASSQVRTGDGYTF. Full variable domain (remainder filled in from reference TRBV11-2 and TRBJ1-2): EAGVAQSPRYKIIEKRQSVAFWCNPISGHATLYWYQQILGQGPKLLIQFQNNGVVDDSQLPKDRFSAERLKGVDSTLKIQPAKLEDSAVYLCASSQVRTGDGYTFGSGTRLTVV.

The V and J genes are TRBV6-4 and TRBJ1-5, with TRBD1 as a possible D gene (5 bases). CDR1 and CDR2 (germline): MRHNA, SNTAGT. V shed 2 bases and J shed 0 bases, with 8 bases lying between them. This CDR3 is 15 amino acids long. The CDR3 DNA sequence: TGTGCCAGCAGTGACCAGGGATATAGCAATCAGCCCCAGCATTTT. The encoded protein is CASSDQGYSNQPQHF.